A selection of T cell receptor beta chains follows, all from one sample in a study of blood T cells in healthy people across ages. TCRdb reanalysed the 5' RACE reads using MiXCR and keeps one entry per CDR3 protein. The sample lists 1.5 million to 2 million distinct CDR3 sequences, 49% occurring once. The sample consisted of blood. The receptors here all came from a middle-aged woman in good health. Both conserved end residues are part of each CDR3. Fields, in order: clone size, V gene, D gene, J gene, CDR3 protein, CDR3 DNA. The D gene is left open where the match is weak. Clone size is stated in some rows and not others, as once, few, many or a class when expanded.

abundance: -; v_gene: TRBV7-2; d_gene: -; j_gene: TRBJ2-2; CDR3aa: CASSSDPSNTGELFF; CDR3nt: TGTGCCAGCAGCTCCGATCCGAGCAACACCGGGGAGCTGTTTTTT
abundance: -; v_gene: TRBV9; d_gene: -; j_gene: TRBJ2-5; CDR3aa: CASSVDPRGGMKETQYF; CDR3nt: TGTGCCAGCAGCGTAGATCCCCGGGGAGGTATGAAAGAGACCCAGTACTTC
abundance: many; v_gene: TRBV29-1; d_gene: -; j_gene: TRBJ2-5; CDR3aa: CSVVEGYETQYF; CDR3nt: TGCAGCGTTGTCGAAGGTTATGAGACCCAGTACTTC
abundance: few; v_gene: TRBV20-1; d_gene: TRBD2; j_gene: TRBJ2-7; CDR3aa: CSARGLAGRSSYNEQYF; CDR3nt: TGCAGTGCTAGGGGACTAGCGGGGAGATCCTCCTACAATGAGCAGTACTTC
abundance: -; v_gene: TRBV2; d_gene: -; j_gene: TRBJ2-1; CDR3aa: CASVRGSRLGEQFF; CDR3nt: TGTGCCAGCGTGAGGGGTAGCCGCCTTGGTGAGCAGTTCTTC
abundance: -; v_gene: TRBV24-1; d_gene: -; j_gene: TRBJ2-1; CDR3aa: CATSALTGGAYNEQFF; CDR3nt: TGTGCCACCAGTGCCCTCACCGGGGGTGCCTACAATGAGCAGTTCTTC
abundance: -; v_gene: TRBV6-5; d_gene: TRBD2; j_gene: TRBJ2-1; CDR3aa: CASSSLASGDYNEQFF; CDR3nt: TGTGCCAGCAGTTCCTTGGCTAGCGGAGACTACAATGAGCAGTTCTTC
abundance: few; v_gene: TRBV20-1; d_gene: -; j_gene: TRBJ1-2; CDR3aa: CSASGANYGYTF; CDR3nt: TGCAGTGCTAGTGGGGCTAACTATGGCTACACCTTC
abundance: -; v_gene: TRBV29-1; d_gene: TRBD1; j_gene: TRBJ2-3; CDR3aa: CSARTGGLDTQYF; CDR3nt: TGCAGCGCGCGGACAGGCGGTCTAGATACGCAGTATTTT
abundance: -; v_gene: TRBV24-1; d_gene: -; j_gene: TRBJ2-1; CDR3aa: CATSDPPGGFDEQFF; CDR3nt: TGTGCCACCAGTGACCCCCCTGGGGGGTTCGATGAGCAGTTCTTT